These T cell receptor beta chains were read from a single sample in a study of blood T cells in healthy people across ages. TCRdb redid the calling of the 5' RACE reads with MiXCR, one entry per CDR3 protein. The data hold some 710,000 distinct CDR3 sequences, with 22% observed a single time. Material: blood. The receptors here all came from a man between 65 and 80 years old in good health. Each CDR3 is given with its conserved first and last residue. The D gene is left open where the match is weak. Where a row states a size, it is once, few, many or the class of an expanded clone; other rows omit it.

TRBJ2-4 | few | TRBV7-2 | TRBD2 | TGTGCCAGCAGCTTAGCGCTCCCAGGGAGGGACATTCAGTACTTC | CASSLALPGRDIQYF
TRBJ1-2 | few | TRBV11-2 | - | TGTGCCAGCAGCGCCTCTAACTATGGCTACACCTTC | CASSASNYGYTF
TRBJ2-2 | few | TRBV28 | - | TGTGCCAGCAGTCGAAAACCGTGGACCCAACCCGGGGCCTACACCGGGGAGCTGTTTTTT | CASSRKPWTQPGAYTGELFF
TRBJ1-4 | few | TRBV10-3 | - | TGTGCCGTCTGCCGGGACCCAACTAATGAAAAACTGTTTTTT | CAVCRDPTNEKLFF
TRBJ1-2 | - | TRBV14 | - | TGTGCCTCCGGTTGGGGGCTTGGCTACACCTTC | CASGWGLGYTF
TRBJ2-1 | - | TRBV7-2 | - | TGTGCCAGCAGCTTTAAAGCAAATGAGCAGTTCTTC | CASSFKANEQFF
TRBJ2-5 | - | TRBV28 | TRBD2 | TGTGCCAGCAGTTTGGTTAGCGGGAGGCCTCTGCAAGAGACCCAGTACTTC | CASSLVSGRPLQETQYF
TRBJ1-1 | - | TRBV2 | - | TGTGCCAGTAGTGAAATTGGGGAAGCTTTCTTT | CASSEIGEAFF
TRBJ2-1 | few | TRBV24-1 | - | TGTGCCACCAGTGATCCAGGTAAAAGCTCCTACAATGAGCAGTTCTTC | CATSDPGKSSYNEQFF
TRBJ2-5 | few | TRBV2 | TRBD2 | TGTGCCAGCAACACCATAATAAGCGGGGTGGAGTTCTTC | CASNTIISGVEFF
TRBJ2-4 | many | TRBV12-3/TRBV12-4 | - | TGTGCCAGCAGTTCCGGGACTTGGGATGGTATATCCAAAAACATTCAGTACTTC | CASSSGTWDGISKNIQYF
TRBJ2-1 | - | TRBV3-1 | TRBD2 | TGTGCCAGCAGTCCGACTAGCGGGGCGGGTCGAGAGCAGTTCTTC | CASSPTSGAGREQFF
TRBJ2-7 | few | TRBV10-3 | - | TGTGCCTCCCGTGGGGACTTTTCTTCCTACGAGCAGTACTTC | CASRGDFSSYEQYF
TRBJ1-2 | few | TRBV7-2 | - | TGTGCCAGCAGCTCTGCCGCGGGGCAGGGTGACGGCTACACCTTC | CASSSAAGQGDGYTF
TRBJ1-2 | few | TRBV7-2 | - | TGTGCCAGCAGCTTAGGGTACCTCTATGGCTACACCTTC | CASSLGYLYGYTF
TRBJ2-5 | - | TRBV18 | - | TGTGCCAGCTCACCGACGGCGAGGGGAGAGACCCAGTACTTC | CASSPTARGETQYF
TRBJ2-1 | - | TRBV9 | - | TGTGCCAGCAGCGTAGCGGGACCCTACCTCAATGAGCAGTTCTTC | CASSVAGPYLNEQFF
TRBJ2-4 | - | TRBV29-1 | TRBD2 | TGCAGCGTTGAAGGAACCGGGCTAGCGGGAGCCAAAAACATTCAGTACTTC | CSVEGTGLAGAKNIQYF
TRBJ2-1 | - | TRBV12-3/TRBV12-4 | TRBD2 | TGTGCCAACTCGAGAGGGACTAGCGGGGACAATGAGCAGTTCTTC | CANSRGTSGDNEQFF
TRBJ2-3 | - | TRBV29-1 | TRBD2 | TGCAGCGTTGAAAGTAGCGGGAGCCCCCCAGATACACAGTATTTT | CSVESSGSPPDTQYF
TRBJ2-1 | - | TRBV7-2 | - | TGTGCCAGCACCCTCGCGGGACGCAATGAGCAGTTCTTC | CASTLAGRNEQFF
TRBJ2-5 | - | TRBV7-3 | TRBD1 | TGTACCAGCAGCTTAACAGGCACGTGGGACAGTCAAGAGACCCAGTACTTC | CTSSLTGTWDSQETQYF
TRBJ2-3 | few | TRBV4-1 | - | TGCGCCAGCAGCCAAGATCTTTTCCTGCCGCAGTATTTT | CASSQDLFLPQYF
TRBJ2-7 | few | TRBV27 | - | TGTGCCAGCAGTTTACGCGTCAAAAGCTACGAGCAGTACTTC | CASSLRVKSYEQYF
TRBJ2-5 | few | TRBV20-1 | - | TGCAGTGCTAGGGATCTGTCGACGGGGAATCAAGAGACCCAGTACTTC | CSARDLSTGNQETQYF
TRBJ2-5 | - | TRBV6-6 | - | TGTGCCAGCAGTTACAGGGGGACGCCGAGGGAGACCCAGTACTTC | CASSYRGTPRETQYF
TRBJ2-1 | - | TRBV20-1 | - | TGCAGTGCTACCCGGGTGGAGGATAAGCAGTTCTTC | CSATRVEDKQFF
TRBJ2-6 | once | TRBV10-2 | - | TGCGCCAGCAGTGATTATGTCTTTTCTGGGGCCAACGTCCTGACTTTC | CASSDYVFSGANVLTF
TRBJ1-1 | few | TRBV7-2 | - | TGTGCCAGCAGCTTAGCGGGAGCAAGCACTGAAGCTTTCTTT | CASSLAGASTEAFF
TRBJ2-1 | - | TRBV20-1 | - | TGCAGTGCCATTTCGGGAGAGGGGGCCTACAATGAGCAGTTCTTC | CSAISGEGAYNEQFF
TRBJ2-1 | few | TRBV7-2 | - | TGTGCCAGCAGCCTCCAGTATGAGCAGTTCTTC | CASSLQYEQFF
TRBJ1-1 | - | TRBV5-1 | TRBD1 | TGCGCCAGCAGCAGTGGGACAGGAGGTTTGAACACTGAAGCTTTCTTT | CASSSGTGGLNTEAFF
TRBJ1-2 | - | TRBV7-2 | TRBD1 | TGTGCCAGCAGCTTTCGGACAGGGGGCGACTATGGCTACACCTTC | CASSFRTGGDYGYTF
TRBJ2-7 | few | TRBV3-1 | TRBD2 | TGTGCCAGCAGCCAAAGTAGCGGGGGGGCCTACGAGCAGTACTTC | CASSQSSGGAYEQYF
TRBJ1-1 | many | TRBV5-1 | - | TGCGCCAGCAGCTTTACGGCATCAAGCACTGAAGCTTTCTTT | CASSFTASSTEAFF
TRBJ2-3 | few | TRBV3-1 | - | TGTGCCAGCAGCCAAGAAGGGGGGCGCGTGGATACGCAGTATTTT | CASSQEGGRVDTQYF
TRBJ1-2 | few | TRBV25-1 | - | TGTGCCAGGTGTGGCTACACCTTC | CARCGYTF
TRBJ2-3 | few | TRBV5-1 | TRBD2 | TGCGCCAGCAGCTTGGGGGGAGCGGGAGCAGATACGCAGTATTTT | CASSLGGAGADTQYF
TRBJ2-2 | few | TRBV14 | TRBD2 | TGTGCCAGCAGCCGAGGGATAGCGGGACCCGGGGAGCTGTTTTTT | CASSRGIAGPGELFF
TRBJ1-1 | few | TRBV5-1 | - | TGCGCCAGCAGCTTGGCGGGAGGGGCGGTCACTGAAGCTTTCTTT | CASSLAGGAVTEAFF
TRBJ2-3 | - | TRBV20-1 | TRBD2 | TGCAGTGCTCCAGAAGGGACTAGCTCGTGGGATACGCAGTATTTT | CSAPEGTSSWDTQYF
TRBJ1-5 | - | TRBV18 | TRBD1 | TGTGCCAGCTCACCAACGGGACAGGGTCGCAATCAGCCCCAGCATTTT | CASSPTGQGRNQPQHF
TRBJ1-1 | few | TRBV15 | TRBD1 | TGTGCCACCAGCAGAGATGGGGAGACAGGGGGTCGATACACTGAAGCTTTCTTT | CATSRDGETGGRYTEAFF
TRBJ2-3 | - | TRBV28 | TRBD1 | TGTGCCAGCAAACAGGGGGCCCTTAGAACATTATTAGGGGATACGCAGTATTTT | CASKQGALRTLLGDTQYF
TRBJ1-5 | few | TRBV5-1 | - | TGCGCCAGCAGCTTACGGGGGGATACCAATCAGCCCCAGCATTTT | CASSLRGDTNQPQHF
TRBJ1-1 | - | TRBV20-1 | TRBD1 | TGCAGTGCTAGGAATGGACAGGTGGGGGTTTTGAACACTGAAGCTTTCTTT | CSARNGQVGVLNTEAFF
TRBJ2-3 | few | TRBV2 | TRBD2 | TGTGCCAGCAGTGAATGGCTAGCGGGAGGCACAGATACGCAGTATTTT | CASSEWLAGGTDTQYF
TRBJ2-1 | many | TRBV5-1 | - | TGCGCCAGCAGCTTGGCTGGGAACAATGAGCAGTTCTTC | CASSLAGNNEQFF
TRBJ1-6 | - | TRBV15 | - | TGTGCCACCAGCAGAGATGGGAATTCACCCCTCCACTTT | CATSRDGNSPLHF
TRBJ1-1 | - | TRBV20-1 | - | TGCAGTGCTAGTCGGGGGGGAAAGACTGAAGCTTTCTTT | CSASRGGKTEAFF
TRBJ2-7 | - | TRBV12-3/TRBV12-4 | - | TGTGCCAGCAGCCCTTGGGGGGCGGCCTACGAGCAGTACTTC | CASSPWGAAYEQYF
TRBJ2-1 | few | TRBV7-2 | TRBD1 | TGTGCCAGCAGCCAGGGGACAGGGATCTACAATGAGCAGTTCTTC | CASSQGTGIYNEQFF
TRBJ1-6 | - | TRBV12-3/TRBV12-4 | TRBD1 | TGTGCCAGCAGTCCCAGGGACAGCCGGACTTCACCCCTCCACTTT | CASSPRDSRTSPLHF
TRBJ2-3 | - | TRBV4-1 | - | TGCGCCAGCAGCCAAGGAGGCGGGGGCACCACAGATACGCAGTATTTT | CASSQGGGGTTDTQYF
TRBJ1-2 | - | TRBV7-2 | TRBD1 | TGTGCCAGCAGCATAGGGACAGGGGGTTTGTGGTATGGCTACACCTTC | CASSIGTGGLWYGYTF
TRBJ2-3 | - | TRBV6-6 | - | TGTGCCAGCCCCAGACAGCGCAATACGCAGTATTTT | CASPRQRNTQYF
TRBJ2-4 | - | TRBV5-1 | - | TGCGCCAGCAGCTCCCGTCCAACGGACAAAAACATTCAGTACTTC | CASSSRPTDKNIQYF